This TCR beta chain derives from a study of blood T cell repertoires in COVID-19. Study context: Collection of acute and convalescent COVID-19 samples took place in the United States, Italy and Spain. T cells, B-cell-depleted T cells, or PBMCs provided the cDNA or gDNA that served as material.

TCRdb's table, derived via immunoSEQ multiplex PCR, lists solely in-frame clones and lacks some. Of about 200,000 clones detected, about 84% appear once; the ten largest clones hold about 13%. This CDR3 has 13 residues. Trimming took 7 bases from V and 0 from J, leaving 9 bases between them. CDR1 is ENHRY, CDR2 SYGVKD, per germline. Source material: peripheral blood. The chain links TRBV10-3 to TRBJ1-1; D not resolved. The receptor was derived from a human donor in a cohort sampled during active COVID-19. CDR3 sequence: CAITGNVNTEAFF. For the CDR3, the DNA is TGTGCCATCACGGGTAACGTGAACACTGAAGCTTTCTTT.